One TCR beta chain is described in this entry. Its antigen is not yet known. Base qualities are not provided; no much larger clone lies one nucleotide away. The sample is drawn from a study of control samples from healthy donors and cancer patients (dated by TCRdb to about 2020). Between the V and J ends, shortened by 3 bases and 0 bases respectively, the junction contains 12 bases. The cysteine opens and the phenylalanine closes a CDR3 of 16 amino acids. The entry retains the CDR3 DNA only, 48 bases that are in frame from base 1. CDR1 is given as LNHDA and CDR2 as SQIVND, both from the germline V gene (reference sequence). Libraries were made using the immunoSEQ multiplex PCR assay. Drawn from immuneACCESS, this table holds only the in-frame rearrangements with V and J called that TCRdb kept. Clones are partly lost; checked studies trace under half to an unresolved V gene and leave the rest unexplained. This sample holds 150,000 to 200,000 clones; approximately 90% were observed only once. Together, the top ten hold 1.2% to 1.5% of the sample.

Sequenced sample: blood. This chain is built from TRBV19 and TRBJ1-5; TRBD1 is perhaps the D gene, given 5 matching bases. This clonotype was sampled from a man between 25 and 39 years old in good health. Read as DNA, the sequence is TGTGCCAGTAGTATGTGGACATTTTATAGCAATCAGCCCCAGCATTTT. The translation is CASSMWTFYSNQPQHF.